This entry lists 8 T cell receptor beta chains sequenced from one sample in a study of spatial heterogeneity in lung cancer (dated 2019 in TCRdb). No antigen has been assigned to these receptors. Libraries were prepared through 5' RACE. Data came from a NextSeq 500. TCRdb reprocessed the public reads (quality trimming at Q25 with fastp, clone calling with MiXCR) and kept in-frame beta chains. Identical CDR3 proteins give one entry, which carries the most common genes and DNA. The sample includes approximately 21,000 distinct CDR3 sequences, with about 6.8% observed a single time. 10% of the sample comes from the top ten. General findings and caveats noted by the study authors: A correlation was observed between the number of expanded intratumoral alpha and beta TCRs and the tumor nonsynonymous mutation count.

The time point label on this specimen signifies: sample taken at primary tumor resection. The starting material was lung tumor tissue, obtained at surgery. The origin of the receptors is a male donor with early-stage non-small cell lung cancer.

The J gene is TRBJ2-3, the V gene TRBV28; D unresolved. The germline CDR1 and CDR2 sequences are MDHEN and SYDVKM. The CDR3 has 16 amino acids. V lost 5 bases to trimming and J lost 0 bases, with 15 bases between them. The CDR3 region has the DNA TGTGCCAGCAGTCCGACGAGTACCATAAGCACAGATACGCAGTATTTT. Translated, it gives CASSPTSTISTDTQYF.

This clonotype was observed at least ten times. This chain joins TRBV28 and TRBJ1-2; 8 nucleotides line up with TRBD1. With V trimmed by 4 bases and J by 7 bases, 26 bases remained unmatched. In germline, CDR1 is MDHEN, CDR2 SYDVKM. This CDR3 has 20 amino acids. The CDR3: CASSSRDRTSGGYIASGYTF. In nucleotides, the CDR3 is TGTGCCAGCAGTTCCCGGGACAGGACCTCCGGTGGTTACATTGCTAGTGGCTACACCTTC.

This clonotype was seen repeatedly, ten times or more. The chain recombines TRBV12-3 or TRBV12-4 with TRBJ1-2; D may be TRBD1 (6 bases). The CDR3 is made up of 14 amino acids. V gave up 4 bases and J gave up 2 bases, with 11 bases separating them. Here the CDR3 reads CASSYGGANYGYTF. The CDR3 nucleotides are TGTGCCAGCAGTTATGGGGGCGCGAACTATGGCTACACCTTC.

The rearrangement joins TRBV7-8 to TRBJ2-1; 7 nucleotides agree with TRBD2. The junction had 3 bases not matched to a gene; V was cut back by 1 base and J by 0 bases. CDR3 size: 16 residues. CDR1 SGHVS and CDR2 FQNEAQ come from the germline V gene. CDR3 coding DNA: TGTGCCAGCAGCTTAGGGCTAGCGGACTCCTACAATGAGCAGTTCTTC. This encodes CASSLGLADSYNEQFF.

By sample share, this clonotype is medium-sized (0.01 to 0.1%). This CDR3 is CASTSTVTVNTEAFF. The CDR3 DNA is TGTGCCAGCACCTCTACCGTTACAGTGAACACTGAAGCTTTCTTT. The rearrangement uses TRBV7-9 and TRBJ1-1; D unresolved. This CDR3 is 15 amino acids long. V lost 7 bases, J lost 0 bases, and 15 bases lay in between. Germline V gene data show CDR1 as SEHNR and CDR2 as FQNEAQ (reference sequence).

The gene calls are TRBV7-9 and TRBJ1-1; tentative D call: TRBD1 (5 bases). The CDR3 extends over 13 amino acids. Germline V lookup: CDR1 SEHNR, CDR2 FQNEAQ (reference sequence). Trimming pared 5 bases from V and 6 bases from J, leaving 13 bases between. The CDR3 spells CASSRDRNAEAFF. DNA for the CDR3: TGTGCCAGCAGCCGTGACAGAAATGCTGAAGCTTTCTTT.

This clonotype has a count of ten or more. The rearrangement uses TRBV3-1 and TRBJ1-2; 7 nucleotides align to TRBD1. Germline trimming cut 0 bases from V and 1 base from J; bases unmatched to any gene: 5. Germline V gene sequence: CDR1 LGHDT, CDR2 YNNKEL (reference sequence). This CDR3 has 16 amino acids. The CDR3 nucleotides read TGTGCCAGCAGCCAAGACGTTTGGGACAGTAACTATGGCTACACCTTC. Translating it yields CASSQDVWDSNYGYTF.

This clonotype was counted between two and nine times. The chain uses TRBV6-2 or TRBV6-3 and TRBJ2-4; D gene ambiguous. This CDR3 spans 14 amino acids. Trimming removed 5 bases from V and 1 base from J, with 9 bases in between. Germline lookup yields CDR1 MNHEY and CDR2 SVGEGT. CDR3 DNA sequence: TGTGCCAGCAGTAAAAGTTATGCCAAAAACATTCAGTACTTC. Its translation is CASSKSYAKNIQYF.